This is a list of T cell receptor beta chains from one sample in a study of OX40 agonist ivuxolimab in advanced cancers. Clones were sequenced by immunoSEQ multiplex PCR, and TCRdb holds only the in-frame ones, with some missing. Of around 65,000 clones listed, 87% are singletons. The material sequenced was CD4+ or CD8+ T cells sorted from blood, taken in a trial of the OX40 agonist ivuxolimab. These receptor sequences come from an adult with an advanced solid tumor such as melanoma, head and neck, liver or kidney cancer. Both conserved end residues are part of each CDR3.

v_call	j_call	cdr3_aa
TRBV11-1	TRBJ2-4	CASSVGQLLAKNIQYF
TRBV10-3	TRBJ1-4	CAISGGTGANEKLFF
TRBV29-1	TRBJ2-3	CSSNCRGQKWCSTDTQYF
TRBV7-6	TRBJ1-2	CASSPNQGQGGYGYTF
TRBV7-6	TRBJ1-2	CASSLGTVYGYTF
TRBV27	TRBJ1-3	CASSPTGITRNTIYF
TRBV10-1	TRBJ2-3	CASKGLDISDTQYF
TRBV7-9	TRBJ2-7	CASSLGRAATTVEQYF
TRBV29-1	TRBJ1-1	CSVGRSETEAFF
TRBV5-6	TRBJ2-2	CASSFTGAGTGELFF
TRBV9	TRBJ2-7	CASSVRTGPYEQYF
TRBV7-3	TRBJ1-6	CASSQEGRGGSSPLHF
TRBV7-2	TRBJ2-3	CASSLSTQITDTQYF
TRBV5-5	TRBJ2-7	CASSLYPTRGEPGYEQYF
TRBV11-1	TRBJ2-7	CASSSSGGSSYEQYF
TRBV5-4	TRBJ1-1	CASRYTGTGETEAFF
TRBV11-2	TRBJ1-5	CASSPEGGSNQPQHF
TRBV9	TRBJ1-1	CASSVGTPGGTEAFF
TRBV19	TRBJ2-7	CASSMGLGEQYF
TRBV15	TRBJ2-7	CATSRKDRGSYEQYF
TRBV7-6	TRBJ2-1	CASSLVLTPYNEQFF
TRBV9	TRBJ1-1	CASSEGQMNTEAFF
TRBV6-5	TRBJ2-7	CASKFQVSYEQYF
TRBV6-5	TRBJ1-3	CASSKRGGNTIYF
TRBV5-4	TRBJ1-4	CASSLRTAVGEKLFF
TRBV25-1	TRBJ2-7	CASSLFGYEQYF
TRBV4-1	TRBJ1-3	CASSLSQGTGAGNTIYF
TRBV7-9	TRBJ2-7	CASSLQGAKNEQYF
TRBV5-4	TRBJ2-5	CASKAGLKETQYF
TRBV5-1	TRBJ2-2	CASSRTVSGELFF
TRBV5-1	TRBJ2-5	CASSLAANQETQYF
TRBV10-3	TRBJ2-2	CAIGRSNTGELFF
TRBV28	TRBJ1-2	CASSFRDRVNYGYTF
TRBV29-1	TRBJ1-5	CSAHDRGGGQPQHF
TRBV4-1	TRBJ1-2	CASRYPGQGEYGYTF
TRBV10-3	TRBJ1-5	CAISEPGLLNQPQHF
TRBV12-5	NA	CASGRGTGGYEQYF
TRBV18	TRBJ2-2	CASSPPADTGELFF
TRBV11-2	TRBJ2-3	CASSFSDSGGDTQYF
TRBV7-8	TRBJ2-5	CASSLAGGQGETQYF
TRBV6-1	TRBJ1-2	CASSMGQWDYGYTF
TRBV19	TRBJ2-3	CASSLGLSTDTQYF
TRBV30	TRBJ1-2	CAWSVGSGRAGTNYGYTF
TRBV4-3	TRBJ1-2	CASSQGRREGTNYGYTF
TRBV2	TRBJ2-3	CASSVTETDTQYF
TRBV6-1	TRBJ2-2	CASSPGTGGTGELFF
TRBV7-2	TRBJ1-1	CASSFPEQGVLGAFF